The rows below give T cell receptor beta chains drawn from one sample of a study of metastatic and nonmetastatic thyroid tumors. TCRdb re-called the PCR reads through MiXCR. The profile shows around 19,000 clones, more than 15% of them singletons. Sequenced: tumor tissue. These receptors were obtained from a female donor with papillary thyroid cancer or a benign thyroid nodule (not recorded which). Some clones in this sample may be carry-over from other donors' samples. The CDR3 runs from the conserved cysteine through the conserved F or W. A D gene is named only where the DNA matches it firmly. Part of the rows lack a size; the others show once, few, many or a class for expanded clones.

v_call	j_call	clone_size	cdr3_length	d_call	cdr3_aa	cdr3_nt
TRBV4-2	TRBJ1-1	few	15	.	CASNPLRSPNTEAFF	TGTGCCAGCAACCCCCTTCGGAGCCCCAACACTGAAGCTTTCTTT
TRBV6-2/TRBV6-3	TRBJ1-2	many	13	.	CASIGPVGYGYTF	TGTGCCAGCATTGGACCAGTCGGCTATGGCTACACCTTC
TRBV6-1	TRBJ2-7	medium-sized	15	.	CASTPVETGTYEQYF	TGTGCCAGCACCCCCGTGGAGACAGGTACCTACGAGCAGTACTTC
TRBV18	TRBJ2-6	.	14	.	CASSDRPVANVPTF	TGTGCCAGCTCAGACAGGCCCGTTGCCAACGTCCCGACTTTC
TRBV18	TRBJ2-7	.	12	.	CASSPDGEEQYF	TGTGCCAGCTCACCAGATGGGGAAGAGCAGTACTTC
TRBV6-1	TRBJ2-1	many	13	TRBD2	CASRVTSVDEQFF	TGTGCCAGCAGGGTTACTAGCGTTGATGAGCAGTTCTTC
TRBV4-1	TRBJ2-3	many	20	TRBD2	CASSQDEGWGLAENTDTQYF	TGCGCCAGCAGCCAAGATGAGGGGTGGGGACTAGCGGAGAACACAGATACGCAGTATTTT
TRBV27	TRBJ2-2	many	13	.	CASRNSNTGELFF	TGTGCCAGCAGGAACAGTAACACCGGGGAGCTGTTTTTT
TRBV2	TRBJ2-1	many	14	.	CASKRDSSYNEQFF	TGTGCCAGCAAACGGGACTCATCCTACAATGAGCAGTTCTTC
TRBV5-5	TRBJ1-5	hyperexpanded	16	.	CASSLAAADSNQPQHF	TGTGCCAGCAGCTTGGCGGCAGCTGATAGCAATCAGCCCCAGCATTTT